The clone carrying this T cell receptor (beta chain) was observed a few times. The CDR3 sequence is 19 residues long. The V and J ends lost 4 bases and 0 bases respectively, with 19 bases between them. Germline V gives CDR1 SEHNR, CDR2 FQNEAQ (reference sequence). This sample stems from a study of HIV-infected patients and healthy controls. MiXCR, run by TCRdb on the 5' RACE reads, gives a single entry per CDR3 protein. Of tens of thousands of distinct CDR3 sequences listed, 15% to 20% are singletons. This chain joins TRBV7-9 and TRBJ2-6; D is undetermined. Material for sequencing was CD4+ T cells from blood. This receptor was taken from a human donor in good health. Written as DNA, the CDR3 is TGTGCCAGCAGCTCCGGTGAAACCATAGTCCCCTCTGGGGCCAACGTCCTGACTTTC. Protein: CASSSGETIVPSGANVLTF.